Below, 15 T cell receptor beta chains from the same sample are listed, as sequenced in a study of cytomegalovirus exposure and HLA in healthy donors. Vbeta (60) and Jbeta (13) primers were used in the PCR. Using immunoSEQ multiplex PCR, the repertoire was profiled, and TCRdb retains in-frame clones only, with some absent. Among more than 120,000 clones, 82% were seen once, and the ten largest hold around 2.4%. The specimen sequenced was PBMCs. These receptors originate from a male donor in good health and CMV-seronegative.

In nucleotides, the CDR3 is TGTGCCAGCAGCTTATTAGCGGGAGTACCCGAGCAGTACTTC. Its protein product is CASSLLAGVPEQYF. The rearrangement joins TRBV7-8 to TRBJ2-7; 9 bases align to TRBD2. Germline CDR1 and CDR2: SGHVS and FQNEAQ. The CDR3 extends over 14 amino acids. Trimming cost V 2 bases and J 6 bases; bases outside gene matches: 5.

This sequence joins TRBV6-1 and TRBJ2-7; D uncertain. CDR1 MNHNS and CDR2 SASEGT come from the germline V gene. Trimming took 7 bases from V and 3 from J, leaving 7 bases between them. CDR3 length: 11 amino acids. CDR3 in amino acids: CASNTYYEQYF. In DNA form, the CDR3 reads TGTGCCAGCAACACGTACTACGAGCAGTACTTC.

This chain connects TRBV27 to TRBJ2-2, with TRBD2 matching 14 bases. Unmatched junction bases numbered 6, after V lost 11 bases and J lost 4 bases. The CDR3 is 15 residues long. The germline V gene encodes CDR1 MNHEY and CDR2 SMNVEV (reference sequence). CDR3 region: CAGGTSGSPTGELFF. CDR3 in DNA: TGTGCCGGGGGGACTAGCGGGAGTCCCACCGGGGAGCTGTTTTTT.

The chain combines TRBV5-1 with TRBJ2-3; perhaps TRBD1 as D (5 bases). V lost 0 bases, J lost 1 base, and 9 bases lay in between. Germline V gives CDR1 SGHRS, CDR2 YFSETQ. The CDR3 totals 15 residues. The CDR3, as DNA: TGCGCCAGCAGCTTGGGTCCAGGGCGCACAGATACGCAGTATTTT. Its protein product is CASSLGPGRTDTQYF.

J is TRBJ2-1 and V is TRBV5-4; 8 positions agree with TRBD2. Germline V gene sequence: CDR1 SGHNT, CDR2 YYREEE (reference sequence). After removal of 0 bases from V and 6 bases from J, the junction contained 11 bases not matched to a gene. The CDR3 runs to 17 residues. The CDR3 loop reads CASSLGGNPGLVNEQFF. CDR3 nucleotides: TGTGCCAGCAGCTTGGGGGGCAATCCGGGACTAGTCAATGAGCAGTTCTTC.

The CDR3 DNA reads as TGCGCCAGCACCTCCCCCGGACAGGGGATAGATGAGCAGTTCTTC. Translated, it gives CASTSPGQGIDEQFF. V is TRBV23-1 and J is TRBJ2-1; 9 bases are a match to TRBD1. TRBV23-1 qualifies as an ORF whose function is uncertain. This CDR3 spans 15 amino acids. J was trimmed by 8 bases and V by 7 bases; bases with no gene match: 12.

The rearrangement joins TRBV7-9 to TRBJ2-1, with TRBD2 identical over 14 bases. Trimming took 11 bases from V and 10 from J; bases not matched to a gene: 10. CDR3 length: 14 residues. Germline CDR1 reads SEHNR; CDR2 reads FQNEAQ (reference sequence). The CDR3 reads CASLGLAGVPEQFF. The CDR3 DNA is TGTGCCTCGTTGGGACTAGCGGGAGTACCGGAGCAGTTCTTC. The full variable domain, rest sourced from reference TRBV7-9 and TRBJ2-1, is DTGVSQNPRHKITKRGQNVTFRCDPISEHNRLYWYRQTLGQGPEFLTYFQNEAQLEKSRLLSDRFSAERPKGSFSTLEIQRTEQGDSAMYLCASLGLAGVPEQFFGPGTRLTVL.

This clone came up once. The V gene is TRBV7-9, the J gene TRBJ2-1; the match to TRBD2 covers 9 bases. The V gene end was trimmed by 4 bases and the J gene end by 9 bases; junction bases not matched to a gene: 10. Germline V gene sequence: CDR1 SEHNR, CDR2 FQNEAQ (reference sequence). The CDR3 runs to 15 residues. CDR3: CASSSGSGSFREQFF. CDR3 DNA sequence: TGTGCCAGCAGCTCAGGTAGCGGGAGCTTCCGTGAGCAGTTCTTC.

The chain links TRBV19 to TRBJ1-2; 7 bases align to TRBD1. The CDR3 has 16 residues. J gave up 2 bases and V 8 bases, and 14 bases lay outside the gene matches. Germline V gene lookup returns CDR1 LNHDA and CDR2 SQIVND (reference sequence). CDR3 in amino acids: CASSPGQIRRNYGYTF. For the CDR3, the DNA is TGTGCCAGTTCGCCGGGACAGATACGGCGAAACTATGGCTACACCTTC.

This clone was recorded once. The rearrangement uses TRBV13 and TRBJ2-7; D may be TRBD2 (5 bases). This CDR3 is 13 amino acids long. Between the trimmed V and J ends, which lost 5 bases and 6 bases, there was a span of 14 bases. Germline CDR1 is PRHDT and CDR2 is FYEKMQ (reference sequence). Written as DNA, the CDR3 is TGTGCCAGCAGCGTCCCGGGGTCCCTCGAGCAGTACTTC. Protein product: CASSVPGSLEQYF.

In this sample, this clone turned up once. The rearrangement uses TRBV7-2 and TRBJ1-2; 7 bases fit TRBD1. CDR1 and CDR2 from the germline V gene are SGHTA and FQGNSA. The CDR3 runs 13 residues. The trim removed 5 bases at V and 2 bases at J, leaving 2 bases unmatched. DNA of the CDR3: TGTGCCAGCAGCGCGGGACAGAACTATGGCTACACCTTC. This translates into CASSAGQNYGYTF. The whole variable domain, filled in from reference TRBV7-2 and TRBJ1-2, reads GAGVSQSPSNKVTEKGKDVELRCDPISGHTALYWYRQSLGQGLEFLIYFQGNSAPDKSGLPSDRFSAERTGGSVSTLTIQRTQQEDSAVYLCASSAGQNYGYTFGSGTRLTVV.

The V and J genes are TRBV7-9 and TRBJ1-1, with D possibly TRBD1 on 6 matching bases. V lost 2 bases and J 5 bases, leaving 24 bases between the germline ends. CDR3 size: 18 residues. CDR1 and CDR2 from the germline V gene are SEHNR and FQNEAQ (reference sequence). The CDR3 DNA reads TGTGCCAGCAGCTTATTCGCCTGGGGGGCGGGGGGTTCGACTGAAGCTTTCTTT. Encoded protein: CASSLFAWGAGGSTEAFF.

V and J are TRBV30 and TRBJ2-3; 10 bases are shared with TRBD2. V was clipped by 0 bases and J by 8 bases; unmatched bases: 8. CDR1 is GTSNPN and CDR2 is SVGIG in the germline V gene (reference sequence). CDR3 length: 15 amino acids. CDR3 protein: CAWSVQREGRGTQYF. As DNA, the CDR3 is TGTGCCTGGAGTGTCCAGCGGGAGGGCCGGGGTACGCAGTATTTT. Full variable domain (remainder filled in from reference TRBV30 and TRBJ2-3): SQTIHQWPATLVQPVGSPLSLECTVEGTSNPNLYWYRQAAGRGLQLLFYSVGIGQISSEVPQNLSASRPQDRQFILSSKKLLLSDSGFYLCAWSVQREGRGTQYFGPGTRLTVL.

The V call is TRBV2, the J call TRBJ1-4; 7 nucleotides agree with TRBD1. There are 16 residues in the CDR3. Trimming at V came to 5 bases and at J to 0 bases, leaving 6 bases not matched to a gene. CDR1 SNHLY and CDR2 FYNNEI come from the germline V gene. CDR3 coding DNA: TGTGCCAGCAGTTACGACAGGGCGCCAACTAATGAAAAACTGTTTTTT. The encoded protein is CASSYDRAPTNEKLFF.

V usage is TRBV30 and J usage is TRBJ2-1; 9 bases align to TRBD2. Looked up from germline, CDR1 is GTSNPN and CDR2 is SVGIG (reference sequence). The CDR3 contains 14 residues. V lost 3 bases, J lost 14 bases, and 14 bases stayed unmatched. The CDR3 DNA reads TGTGCCTGGAGGGCCCTTTCTCTGACTAGCGGCAAGTTCTTC. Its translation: CAWRALSLTSGKFF.